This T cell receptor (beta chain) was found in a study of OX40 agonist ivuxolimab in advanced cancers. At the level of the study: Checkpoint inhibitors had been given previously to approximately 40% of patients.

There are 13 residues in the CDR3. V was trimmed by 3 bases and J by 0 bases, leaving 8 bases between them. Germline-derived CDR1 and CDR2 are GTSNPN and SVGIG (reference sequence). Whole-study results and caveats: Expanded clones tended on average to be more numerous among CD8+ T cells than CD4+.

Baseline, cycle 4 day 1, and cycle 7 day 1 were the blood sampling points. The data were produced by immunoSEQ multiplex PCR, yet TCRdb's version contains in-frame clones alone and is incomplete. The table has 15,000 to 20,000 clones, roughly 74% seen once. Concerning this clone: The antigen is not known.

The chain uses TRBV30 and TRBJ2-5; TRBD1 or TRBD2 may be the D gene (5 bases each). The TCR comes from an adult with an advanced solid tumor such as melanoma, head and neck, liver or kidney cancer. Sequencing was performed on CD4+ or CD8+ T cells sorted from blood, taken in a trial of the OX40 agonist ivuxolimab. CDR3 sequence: CAWREGNQETQYF. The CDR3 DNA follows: TGTGCCTGGAGAGAGGGGAACCAAGAGACCCAGTACTTC.